This T cell receptor (beta chain) stems from a study of beta chain features in type 1 diabetes. As for this clone: Its matching antigen is unknown.

Overall study findings and caveats: In every one of the four CD4+ subsets, TCRB CDR3s were moderately but significantly shorter in Type 1 diabetes patients. Researchers caution that PCR might favor shorter templates, equally among patients and controls.

The investigators reverse transcribed all of the isolated RNA, so they sequenced expressed TCRB transcripts. Profiling relied on immunoSEQ multiplex PCR, and the TCRdb table lists in-frame clones only, not all of them. In the table there are approximately 380,000 clones, about 15% of which are singletons. Trimming took 6 bases from V and 7 from J, leaving 19 bases between them. CDR1 and CDR2 (germline): MNHEY, SVGAGI. CDR3 length: 15 residues. The source is a woman under 30 in good health. Source material: naive CD4+ T cells from blood. The chain employs TRBV6-5 and TRBJ2-1, with a weak D call TRBD2 (6 bases). The chain's CDR3 is CASRYGYSAGNEQFF. CDR3 nucleotide sequence: TGTGCCAGCAGGTACGGATACTCTGCGGGGAATGAGCAGTTCTTC.